This T cell receptor beta chain comes out of a study of Ad26.COV2.S vaccination and SARS-CoV-2 variants. Study summary: Ad26.COV2.S arm of COV1001 included the donor. Ad26.COV2.S given intramuscularly, once or twice 56 days apart.

Per germline, CDR1 SGHVS and CDR2 FQNEAQ. The junction had 17 bases not matched to a gene; V was cut back by 10 bases and J by 3 bases. This CDR3 has 17 residues. TCRdb keeps only in-frame clones here, not all; method: immunoSEQ multiplex PCR. The sample includes about 410,000 clones, 89% of them seen just once. As to treatment: 15 to 20 received Ad26.COV2.S at low or high dose, single or two shots; 5 received placebo; per-sample allocation not given. On day 63 after the first injection, vaccine and placebo recipients gave samples. The V call is TRBV7-8, the J call TRBJ2-3; 9 bases match TRBD2. The receptor's source is a person between 18 and 59 years old who received the Ad26.COV2.S COVID-19 vaccine or a placebo. The sample was peripheral blood, taken in a trial of Ad26.COV2.S vaccine versus placebo. The CDR3 coding sequence is TGTGCCACCTCGGGGGGTAGCGGGAGATCTAGTACAGATACGCAGTATTTT. As protein: CATSGGSGRSSTDTQYF.